The 17 T cell receptor beta chains below all came from one sample that was sequenced in a study of cytomegalovirus exposure and HLA in healthy donors (dated 2017 in TCRdb). Receptor libraries were prepared by the immunoSEQ multiplex PCR assay. The multiplex PCR relied on a mix of 60 forward primers for TCR Vbeta segments and 13 reverse primers for TCR Jbeta segments. The immuneACCESS repertoire file appears here via TCRdb, limited to in-frame rearrangements. These files lack a portion of the clones; in checked studies, under half of the deficit traces to unresolved V genes, and the cause of the others is not known. This sample gives 200,000 to 300,000 clones in total; around four fifths of them show up just once. Of the sample, 1.5% to 2.5% is held by the ten largest clones. Material for sequencing was PBMCs. The receptor set was obtained from a woman aged 35 to 49 in good health and CMV-seropositive.

This clone was counted once. This chain links TRBV9 with TRBJ2-3; D perhaps matches TRBD2 (6 bases). V was shortened by 1 base and J by 4 bases, with 13 bases between the two germline ends. CDR1 is SGDLS and CDR2 is YYNGEE in the germline V gene. The CDR3 covers 15 residues. The CDR3 DNA reads TGTGCCAGCAGCGTATTTGCGGGGAGGTCAGATACGCAGTATTTT. Amino acids: CASSVFAGRSDTQYF.

The CDR3 reads CASSLSGAGGELFF. The CDR3 DNA reads as TGTGCCAGCAGCCTTAGCGGGGCAGGCGGGGAGCTGTTTTTT. This sequence joins TRBV11-3 and TRBJ2-2, with 8 bases identical to TRBD2. This CDR3 has 14 amino acids. V lost 5 bases and J lost 7; bases outside the gene matches: 6. Germline V gives CDR1 SGHNT, CDR2 YENEEA.

Concerning this clone itself: Relative to the germline gene, one junction end is altered; a read error may explain this. The chain links TRBV7-9 to TRBJ1-2, with D perhaps TRBD1 (5 bases). CDR1 and CDR2 (germline): SEHNR, FQNEAQ (reference sequence). This CDR3 has 11 residues. CDR3 in DNA: TGTTCCAGCAGCTTAGTGGGGCACATCACCTTC. Translated, it gives CSSSLVGHITF.

The V and J genes are TRBV7-2 and TRBJ2-3, with TRBD2 matching over 9 bases. This CDR3 contains 17 residues. Germline CDR1 and CDR2: SGHTA and FQGNSA. V trimming: 7 bases; J trimming: 4 bases; junction bases outside the gene matches: 15. CDR3 coding DNA: TGTGCCAGCAACCTTCCGACTAGCGGTTTAAGGGCAGATACGCAGTATTTT. Translating gives CASNLPTSGLRADTQYF.

V usage is TRBV7-3 and J usage is TRBJ2-7, with D possibly TRBD1 on 6 matching bases. The CDR3 is made up of 12 amino acids. The germline V gene has CDR1 SGHTA and CDR2 FQGTGA. With 5 bases removed from V and 7 bases from J, the gap between germline ends came to 12 bases. The CDR3 loop reads CASSPGELEQYF. The CDR3 bases are TGTGCCAGCAGCCCAGGGGAATTGGAGCAGTACTTC.

The chain couples TRBV4-1 to TRBJ1-1; TRBD1 is a possible D gene (6 bases). Germline assignment: CDR1 MGHRA and CDR2 YSYEKL. The germline V and J ends were trimmed by 0 bases and 4 bases, with 9 bases remaining between them. CDR3 size: 14 residues. The CDR3 DNA follows: TGCGCCAGCAGCCAAGATCCCAGGGGCACTGAAGCTTTCTTT. Translated: CASSQDPRGTEAFF.

The chain recombines TRBV19 with TRBJ1-5; D unclear. Germline V gives CDR1 LNHDA, CDR2 SQIVND (reference sequence). Trimming cost V 8 bases and J 1 base, with 12 bases left between them. The CDR3 length is 14 residues. CDR3 coding DNA: TGTGCCAGTTCAAAGGAGAGCAGCAATCAGCCCCAGCATTTT. Protein sequence: CASSKESSNQPQHF.

The chain has TRBV7-2 and TRBJ2-1; weak D call: TRBD2 (5 bases). This CDR3 is 14 amino acids long. Trimming removed 3 bases from V and 2 bases from J, with 8 bases in between. Germline loops: CDR1 SGHTA, CDR2 FQGNSA. Here the CDR3 reads CASSLIGAYNEQFF. In DNA form, the CDR3 reads TGTGCCAGCAGCTTGATCGGGGCCTACAATGAGCAGTTCTTC.

This clone was seen more than once but under ten times. V and J are TRBV6-6 and TRBJ2-7; the match to TRBD2 covers 7 bases. The CDR3 is 15 residues long. CDR1 is MNHNY, CDR2 SVGAGI, per germline (reference sequence). The junction had 11 bases not matched to a gene; V was cut back by 2 bases and J by 7 bases. Written as DNA, the CDR3 is TGTGCCAGCAGTTACGAGCAGGGAGGGATGAGAGAGCAGTACTTC. As protein: CASSYEQGGMREQYF.

This clone appeared a single time. The V call is TRBV4-1, the J call TRBJ2-5; 10 bases match TRBD1. Germline V lookup: CDR1 MGHRA, CDR2 YSYEKL. This CDR3 spans 16 amino acids. V lost 4 bases and J lost 5; bases outside the gene matches: 10. CDR3 in DNA: TGCGCCAGCAGCCCGGGACAGGGGTACGCCGTCGAGACCCAGTACTTC. Its protein product is CASSPGQGYAVETQYF.

A few counts support this clone. V usage is TRBV28 and J usage is TRBJ2-3, with 12 bases aligning to TRBD2. V lost 4 bases and J lost 4; bases outside the gene matches: 15. Germline assignment: CDR1 MDHEN and CDR2 SYDVKM. The CDR3 extends over 19 amino acids. In DNA, the CDR3 is TGTGCCAGCAGTTCGGGGGCCCGACTAGCGGGAGAGGTATCAGATACGCAGTATTTT. Translated: CASSSGARLAGEVSDTQYF.

This clone was counted only a few times. The chain uses TRBV7-9 and TRBJ1-2; TRBD1 matches 7 bases. CDR1 and CDR2 from the germline V gene are SEHNR and FQNEAQ (reference sequence). Trimming cost V 4 bases and J 3 bases; bases outside gene matches: 5. This CDR3 region has 14 residues. The DNA for the CDR3 is TGTGCCAGCAGCTCGGTGGACAGGTACTATGGCTACACCTTC. Translated, it gives CASSSVDRYYGYTF.

V is TRBV19 and J is TRBJ1-5; a weak D match, TRBD1 (6 bases). Germline V gene sequence: CDR1 LNHDA, CDR2 SQIVND (reference sequence). V lost 5 bases, J lost 2 bases, and 13 bases lay in between. This CDR3 has 15 residues. CDR3 in DNA: TGTGCCAGTAGTGGGGGACAAATCGGCAATCAGCCCCAGCATTTT. This codes for CASSGGQIGNQPQHF.

The V gene is TRBV7-9, the J gene TRBJ2-1; 8 bases match TRBD1. The CDR3 covers 16 residues. The trim removed 5 bases at V and 4 bases at J, leaving 10 bases unmatched. CDR1 is SEHNR and CDR2 is FQNEAQ in the germline V gene (reference sequence). The CDR3 reads CASSPRDRISYNEQFF. The CDR3, as DNA: TGTGCCAGCAGCCCCCGGGACAGGATAAGTTACAATGAGCAGTTCTTC.

V is TRBV5-1 and J is TRBJ2-1; 10 bases fit TRBD2. Per the germline V gene, CDR1 is SGHRS and CDR2 is YFSETQ. The length of the CDR3 is 15 residues. V gave up 5 bases and J gave up 9 bases; unmatched junction bases: 11. The CDR3 DNA is TGCGCCAGCAGTCTTGCTAGCGGGAGTAACAGTGAGCAGTTCTTC. It encodes CASSLASGSNSEQFF.

This sequence joins TRBV19 and TRBJ1-5, with D unresolved. The CDR3 covers 14 residues. Germline V gene lookup returns CDR1 LNHDA and CDR2 SQIVND (reference sequence). Trimming shortened V by 3 bases and J by 5 bases, and 11 bases separated the two germline ends. CDR3 loop: CASSMSQIDQPQHF. In DNA, the CDR3 is TGTGCCAGTAGTATGTCCCAGATCGATCAGCCCCAGCATTTT.

On this clone: A read error may account for a junction end that differs from germline. CDR3 in amino acids: CSSSYQQGFYGYTF. DNA of the CDR3: TGTTCCAGCAGCTACCAACAGGGCTTCTATGGCTACACCTTC. The V and J genes are TRBV7-9 and TRBJ1-2, with a possible D match to TRBD1 (6 bases). CDR1 and CDR2 from the germline V gene are SEHNR and FQNEAQ (reference sequence). The CDR3 is made up of 14 amino acids.